This T cell receptor beta chain was identified during a study of blood T cells in healthy people across ages. Looking at the study overall: Roughly one uniquely barcoded beta molecule per two T cells was captured.

Then a second PCR, running about 6 to 12 cycles, was carried out with a sample-barcoded 5' primer and a J-beta primer mix. TCRdb re-derived calls from the 5' RACE reads in MiXCR, one entry per CDR3 protein. The profile shows 720,000 or so distinct CDR3 sequences, around 38% of them singletons. Caucasian, healthy and from Russia, the donors were aged between about 6 and 90. Isolation recovered at least 6 million PBMCs from every sample. Details on this clonotype: Its antigen is unknown.

Overall study findings and caveats: Since the PBMCs were unsorted, naive and antigen-experienced cells could not be conclusively compared.

The germline V gene encodes CDR1 DFQATT and CDR2 SNEGSKA (reference sequence). V was pared by 6 bases and J by 6 bases, with 6 bases of the junction left unmatched. The length of the CDR3 is 12 residues. The chain recombines TRBV20-1 with TRBJ1-1; 8 bases match TRBD1. The TCR was taken from an elderly man in good health. Sequenced: blood. The CDR3 DNA reads as TGCAGTGCCCGTTACAGGGGGTCTGAAGCTTTCTTT. Its protein is CSARYRGSEAFF.